This T cell receptor beta chain was captured by sequencing in a study of OX40 agonist ivuxolimab in advanced cancers. Across the study: Dose-escalation cases comprised hepatocellular carcinoma, melanoma, renal cell or head and neck cancer.

There are 15 residues in the CDR3. The germline V gene encodes CDR1 SGHVS and CDR2 FQNEAQ. The V gene lost 7 bases and the J gene lost 1 base, with 17 bases spanning the gap. Profiled with immunoSEQ multiplex PCR; TCRdb holds only in-frame clones, not every one. The sample lists some 45,000 clones, about 80% seen once, with over 6.5% in the top ten. The chain joins TRBV7-8 to TRBJ2-7, with D possibly matching TRBD2 (6 bases). This clonotype was sampled from an adult with an advanced solid tumor such as melanoma, head and neck, liver or kidney cancer. Sequencing used CD4+ or CD8+ T cells sorted from blood, obtained in a trial of the OX40 agonist ivuxolimab. This CDR3 is CASTIGGRISYEQYF. CDR3 DNA sequence: TGTGCCAGCACCATTGGGGGGAGAATTTCCTACGAGCAGTACTTC.